This T cell receptor (beta chain) was identified in a study of T cell responses to AZD1222 COVID-19 vaccine. Pooling covered second doses at about 4 or about 12 weeks. About this clone: Its antigen remains unknown.

This CDR3 comprises 15 residues. V lost 5 bases to trimming and J lost 1 base, with 14 bases between them. Germline V gene data show CDR1 as KGHSH and CDR2 as LQKENI. Using immunoSEQ multiplex PCR, the repertoire was profiled, and TCRdb retains in-frame clones only, with some absent. Of fewer than 120,000 clones listed, 94% are singletons. Study observations and caveats: Most donors were white British and more were female, and clonal diversity was possibly underestimated. Spike-specific TCR breadth and depth both grew after two AZD1222 doses. Baseline seropositivity occurred in only a handful of AZD1222 recipients.

This chain links TRBV18 with TRBJ1-1; tentatively, D is TRBD1 (5 bases). The source was peripheral blood, collected 28 days after the second AZD1222 dose. The sequence was obtained from an adult who received the AZD1222 COVID-19 vaccine. CDR3 residues: CASSRIGTRNTEAFF. CDR3 nucleotides: TGTGCCAGCTCAAGGATTGGGACCCGGAACACTGAAGCTTTCTTT.